This T cell receptor beta chain was recorded in a study of long-term antiretroviral therapy in people with HIV (dated by TCRdb to 2021 to 2024). Looking at the study overall: The earliest samples were collected roughly a decade before the 2015 WHO recommendation for immediate ART, at a time when ART was usually postponed until CD4 counts fell. No cross-contamination during QIAcube processing was shown when test extractions of a monoclonal T-cell line were performed alongside around 30 polyclonal samples. This retrospective serial study examined whether starting ART and sustained HIV suppression were associated with changes in the composition and diversity of the TRB repertoire in peripheral blood. From some 30 adults with confirmed HIV infection, the cohort provided some 200 cryopreserved PBMC samples, gathered serially across a mean of roughly 6 years (range 1-12). Among the roughly 30 participants with HIV, around ten were female.

To be included, a participant needed at least one PBMC sample from before ART initiation plus at least two post-ART samples. Every participant with HIV received treatment in the United States of America. Cryopreserved samples of about 0.95-10 million PBMC were thawed and washed before DNA extraction. At the time of the earliest PBMC sample, participants with HIV were aged between roughly 20 and 54 years. PBMC samples from each participant spanned 1-4 timepoints before ART initiation and 2-8 timepoints after ART initiation, with a median of 7 samples. For every participant, serial HIV viral load, CD4+ T-cell count, ART history and demographic data were obtained. Using a Qiagen kit on a QIAcube, genomic DNA was extracted from unsorted PBMC, with samples processed in batches of 12. From the germline V gene (reference sequence), CDR1 is SEHNR and CDR2 is FQNEAQ. Trimming costs V 4 bases and J 0 bases, and their ends lie 9 bases apart. The CDR3 covers 14 residues, taking in both the cysteine and the phenylalanine. Left in the record is the CDR3 DNA by itself, 42 bases read in frame from the first base.

Study-wide conclusions, independent of this receptor: Because cell numbers in pre-ART samples were limited, unsorted PBMC were profiled instead of sorted CD4+ and CD8+ T cells. The samples span the years 2004 to 2017, and the ART regimens used may be less effective than current regimens. Expanded TRB clones identified before ART initiation dominated the repertoire at all time points, although this dominance fluctuated and declined in many PLHIV after ART. HIV repertoires had narrower CDR3 length ranges than controls, and the network structure suggested an antigen-experienced repertoire that shifted only slightly toward naive after ART. No data were available on ART adherence, viral resistance or therapy changes, limiting inferences about post-ART repertoire changes. Starting ART was linked to a significant rise in TRB diversity, yet even with long-term ART the diversity remained significantly lower than in transplant donor controls. Since PBMC availability was limited, sequencing covered only the TCR beta chain, with no alpha chain pairing.

This clone has just one count. Its specific antigen is unknown. The input lacks base qualities; no much larger clone sits a single base away. The immunoSEQ hsTCRB v3.0 assay was used at survey level resolution for TRB variable region sequencing. The targeted TRB sequencing depth was about 40,000-55,000 T-cell genomes per sample. An Illumina MiSeq with a v3 150-cycle kit was used to sequence the pooled TRB libraries. The original methods were these. Repertoire analysis ran in R within a reproducible Nextflow workflow covering QC, data transformation and analysis. LymphoSeq2, an R package for exploring AIRR-Seq data, was used to implement custom analyses. A few samples that produced fewer than 5000 total TRB sequences were removed, so 188 HIV repertoires were analyzed. Among the approximately 200 retained HIV repertoires, some 57 were collected before ART initiation and approximately 130 were collected after ART initiation. Repertoires were downsampled to 5000 TRB nucleotide sequences, with summary statistics averaged over 100 downsampling iterations. TRB sequences were retained for analysis only if CDR3 regions of at least seven amino acids were present. A Shannon entropy-derived clonality score and the Gini coefficient were used to measure diversity. In repertoire networks, the top 5000 CDR3 amino acid sequences were linked whenever an edit distance of one separated two sequences. For TRB CDR3 amino acid sequences, GLIPH2 was used to predict antigen specificity groups and MHC restriction. CDR3 amino acid sequences were matched against VDJdb and McPAS-TCR to flag known CMV, EBV, HIV or tissue antigen associations. Pre-ART, post-ART and control groups were compared with Wilcoxon signed-rank tests and Holm-Bonferroni correction. In its TCRdb copy, this immuneACCESS table keeps in-frame sequences only and misses some clones. Where compared with another copy, unresolved V genes explain less than half of these, and the others have no known cause. V and J calls plus clone size are reproduced from that table; the DNA served to infer D and trimming. The sample yields 30,000 or so clones; over 75% were counted once. The top ten clones comprise about 4% of the sample.

Sequenced here: unsorted PBMCs, sampled 0.8 years before starting antiretroviral therapy. This receptor was identified in a young man with HIV. In this chain, TRBV7-9 is recombined with TRBJ1-1, and possibly TRBD1, on 5 matching bases. The nucleotide sequence reads as follows: TGTGCCAGCAGCTCCCGCAGGGTGAACACTGAAGCTTTCTTT. It codes for CASSSRRVNTEAFF.